This T cell receptor beta chain is drawn from a study of blood T cell repertoires in COVID-19. In the study overall: Acute-phase and convalescent COVID-19 samples originated in the United States, Italy and Spain.

The CDR3 consists of 14 residues. V gave up 3 bases and J gave up 4 bases, with 12 bases separating them. CDR1 is MGHDK, CDR2 SYGVNS, per germline. Measured with immunoSEQ multiplex PCR; TCRdb has only the in-frame clones, and not every one. The sample shows about 370,000 clones, 80% to 90% of them seen only once. Participants, about 18 to 90 years old, spanned fewer than 30 US areas. Cohorts were assigned according to the clinical history that participants reported. Two negative PCRs, clearance, or symptom resolution had been documented for recovered Cohort 3 donors. This TCR was sampled from a man younger than 30 who had recovered from COVID-19. The chain is built from TRBV25-1 and TRBJ1-2; tentative D call: TRBD1 (5 bases). Sample: PBMCs or T cells enriched from blood (not recorded which). The CDR3 DNA reads TGTGCCAGCAGTGAGGGGCAGGGCGTCTATGGCTACACCTTC. Translation: CASSEGQGVYGYTF.